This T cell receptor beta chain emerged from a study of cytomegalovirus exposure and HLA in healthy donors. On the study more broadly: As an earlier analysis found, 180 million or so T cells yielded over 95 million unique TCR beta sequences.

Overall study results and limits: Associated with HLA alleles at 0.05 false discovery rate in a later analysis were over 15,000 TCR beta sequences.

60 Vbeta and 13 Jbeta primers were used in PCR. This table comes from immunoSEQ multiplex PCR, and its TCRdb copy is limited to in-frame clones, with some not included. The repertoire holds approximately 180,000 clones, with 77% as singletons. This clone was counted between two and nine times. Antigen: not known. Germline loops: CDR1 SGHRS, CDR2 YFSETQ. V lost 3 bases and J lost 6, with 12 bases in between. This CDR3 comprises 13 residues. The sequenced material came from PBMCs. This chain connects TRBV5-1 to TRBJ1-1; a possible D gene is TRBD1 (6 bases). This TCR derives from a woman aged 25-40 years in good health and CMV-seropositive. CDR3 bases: TGCGCCAGCAGCTATTCACAGGGCTCTGAAGCTTTCTTT. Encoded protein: CASSYSQGSEAFF.